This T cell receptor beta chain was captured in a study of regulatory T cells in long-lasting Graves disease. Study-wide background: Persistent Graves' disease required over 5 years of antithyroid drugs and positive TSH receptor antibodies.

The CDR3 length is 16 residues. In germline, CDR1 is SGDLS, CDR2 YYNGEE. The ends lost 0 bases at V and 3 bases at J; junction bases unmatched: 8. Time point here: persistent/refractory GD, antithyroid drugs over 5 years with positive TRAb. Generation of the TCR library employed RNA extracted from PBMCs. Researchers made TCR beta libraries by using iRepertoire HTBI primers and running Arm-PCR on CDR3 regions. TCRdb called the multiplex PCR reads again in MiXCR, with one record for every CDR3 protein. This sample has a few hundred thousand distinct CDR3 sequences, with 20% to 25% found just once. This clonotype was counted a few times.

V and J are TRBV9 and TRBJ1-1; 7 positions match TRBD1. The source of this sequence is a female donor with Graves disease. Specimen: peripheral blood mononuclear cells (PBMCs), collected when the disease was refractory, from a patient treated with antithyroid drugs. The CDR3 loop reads CASSVAPPTGDTEAFF. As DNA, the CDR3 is TGTGCCAGCAGCGTAGCTCCCCCAACAGGGGACACTGAAGCTTTCTTT.